The 32 T cell receptor beta chains below were found in one sample sequenced in a study of vaccination effects on CD4 cells after COVID-19. The method was immunoSEQ multiplex PCR; TCRdb's version includes in-frame clones alone and lacks a portion of them. Of around 30,000 clones in the sample, roughly two thirds were seen once. Sequencing in the ViraFEST assay came after antigen-specific CD4+ T cells had been expanded with viral peptide pools, which were used to stimulate PBMC. Once cultured for 10 days, the cells underwent separation to obtain CD4+ T cells. By PCR, the person was confirmed to have had SARS-CoV-2 infection between March and December 2020. No antigen has been identified for these receptors. Sequencing was performed on CD4+ T cells from PBMCs cultured with SARS-CoV-2 spike peptides, taken before COVID-19 vaccination. The receptors come from a human donor who had a prior SARS-CoV-2 infection.

This chain joins TRBV5-4 and TRBJ1-2; the match to TRBD1 covers 11 bases. This CDR3 has 14 amino acids. The germline V gene has CDR1 SGHNT and CDR2 YYREEE (reference sequence). V lost 4 bases, J lost 6 bases, and 5 bases stayed unmatched. Written as DNA, the CDR3 is TGTGCCAGCAGCAGGGACAGGGGGGCGGATGGCTACACCTTC. Translated, it gives CASSRDRGADGYTF.

This chain connects TRBV3-1 (or the pseudogene TRBV3-2) to TRBJ2-5; 8 bases map to TRBD2. With V trimmed by 7 bases and J by 5 bases, 6 bases remained unmatched. Germline CDR1 and CDR2: LGHDT and YNNKEL (reference sequence). The CDR3 has 13 amino acids. The CDR3 sequence is CASTARGGETQYF. In DNA, the CDR3 is TGTGCCAGCACCGCACGCGGGGGGGAGACCCAGTACTTC.

The chain employs TRBV20-1 and TRBJ1-2; the match to TRBD1 covers 8 bases. Germline-derived CDR1 and CDR2 are DFQATT and SNEGSKA (reference sequence). V dropped 3 bases and J dropped 5; count of bases not matched to a gene: 5. This CDR3 is built from 13 residues. The CDR3 is CSASGQGFYGYTF. CDR3 in DNA: TGCAGTGCTAGTGGACAGGGATTTTATGGCTACACCTTC.

V usage is TRBV5-1 and J usage is TRBJ1-4, with 7 bases aligning to TRBD1. The ends lost 4 bases at V and 5 bases at J; junction bases unmatched: 11. CDR3 length: 16 residues. Germline V gene sequence: CDR1 SGHRS, CDR2 YFSETQ. CDR3 coding DNA: TGCGCCAGCAGCCCAGGAATAGGGGGCCGGAATGAAAAACTGTTTTTT. Protein: CASSPGIGGRNEKLFF.

This clone has a handful of counts. The rearrangement links TRBV7-9 to TRBJ2-2; TRBD2 agrees at 12 bases. From germline, CDR1 is SEHNR and CDR2 FQNEAQ (reference sequence). J was trimmed by 6 bases and V by 5 bases; bases with no gene match: 7. This CDR3 is built from 16 residues. DNA for the CDR3: TGTGCCAGCAGCCCGCTAGCGGGGGGGCTTGCCGGGGAGCTGTTTTTT. Its translation is CASSPLAGGLAGELFF.

This chain joins TRBV5-4 and TRBJ1-6; perhaps TRBD1 as D (6 bases). Deletions cut 0 bases from V and 3 bases from J, with 16 bases between. CDR3 size: 18 residues. From germline, CDR1 is SGHNT and CDR2 YYREEE (reference sequence). CDR3 protein: CASSLDGTPIIYNSPLHF. The CDR3 DNA is TGTGCCAGCAGCTTGGATGGGACACCCATTATCTATAATTCACCCCTCCACTTT.

V and J are TRBV7-2 and TRBJ2-7; 15 bases fit TRBD2. Trimming at V came to 1 base and at J to 4 bases, leaving 2 bases not matched to a gene. The CDR3 is made up of 16 amino acids. Germline V lookup: CDR1 SGHTA, CDR2 FQGNSA. In nucleotides, the CDR3 is TGTGCCAGCAGCTTAGGGGGACTAGCGGGGGGTTACGAGCAGTACTTC. This gives the protein CASSLGGLAGGYEQYF.

The chain has TRBV27 and TRBJ2-7, with 12 bases that match TRBD1. V gave up 6 bases and J gave up 4 bases; unmatched junction bases: 13. The CDR3 contains 17 residues. Germline V gene lookup returns CDR1 MNHEY and CDR2 SMNVEV (reference sequence). The CDR3 DNA reads TGTGCCAGCAGCCGATCTCTCCCGGGACAGGGGGCTTACGAGCAGTACTTC. Translating gives CASSRSLPGQGAYEQYF.

The chain is built from TRBV19 and TRBJ1-1, with unresolved D. Per germline, CDR1 LNHDA and CDR2 SQIVND (reference sequence). Trimming stripped 7 bases from V and 2 bases from J, with 11 bases between. The CDR3 extends over 13 amino acids. As DNA, the CDR3 is TGTGCCAGTACCACCTACAGTAACACTGAAGCTTTCTTT. Protein: CASTTYSNTEAFF.

The chain couples TRBV5-8 to TRBJ1-5; possibly TRBD1 for D (5 bases). There are 17 residues in the CDR3. Germline CDR1 SGHTS, CDR2 YDEGEE. V was clipped by 0 bases and J by 2 bases, with 15 bases between them. The chain's CDR3 is CASSLGSGEGGNQPQHF. DNA of the CDR3: TGTGCCAGCAGCTTGGGGTCGGGGGAAGGCGGCAATCAGCCCCAGCATTTT.

The chain joins TRBV7-2 to TRBJ2-1; 14 nucleotides agree with TRBD2. CDR1 is SGHTA, CDR2 FQGNSA, per germline. The CDR3 totals 16 residues. V trimming: 4 bases; J trimming: 5 bases; junction bases outside the gene matches: 4. The CDR3 reads CASSSRLAGGHNEQFF. The CDR3, as DNA: TGTGCCAGCAGCTCCCGACTAGCGGGAGGGCACAATGAGCAGTTCTTC.

The CDR3 DNA reads as TGTGCCAGTCTACTAGCGGGGGGCACAGATACGCAGTATTTT. Its translation: CASLLAGGTDTQYF. The chain links TRBV5-5 to TRBJ2-3, with 11 bases matching TRBD2. Germline V gene sequence: CDR1 SGHKS, CDR2 YYEKEE (reference sequence). CDR3 size: 14 residues. V gave up 8 bases and J gave up 1 base; unmatched junction bases: 3.

This clone has more than one count but fewer than ten. The CDR3 here is CASSLRAGATGTGELFF. CDR3 bases: TGTGCCAGCAGCTTACGGGCGGGAGCGACGGGCACCGGGGAGCTGTTTTTT. This chain uses TRBV5-4 with TRBJ2-2, with 7 bases lining up with TRBD2. This CDR3 comprises 17 residues. Germline CDR1 SGHNT, CDR2 YYREEE (reference sequence). With V trimmed by 2 bases and J by 4 bases, 11 bases remained unmatched.

The CDR3 spells CASSPIGEPLKQYF. CDR3 in DNA: TGTGCCAGCTCACCCATAGGGGAGCCCCTTAAGCAGTACTTC. The gene calls are TRBV18 and TRBJ2-7, with D possibly called TRBD1 or TRBD2 (5 bases each). V was pared by 3 bases and J by 8 bases, with 17 bases between. CDR3 length: 14 residues. Germline CDR1 is KGHSH and CDR2 is LQKENI.

The V and J genes are TRBV5-4 and TRBJ1-4; 8 nucleotides line up with TRBD1. Germline V gene sequence: CDR1 SGHNT, CDR2 YYREEE (reference sequence). With V trimmed by 4 bases and J by 0 bases, 8 bases remained unmatched. The CDR3 covers 17 residues. The CDR3 coding sequence is TGTGCCAGCAGCGATAGACAGGGGTCAGCAACTAATGAAAAACTGTTTTTT. This translates into CASSDRQGSATNEKLFF.

This sequence joins TRBV3-1 (or the pseudogene TRBV3-2) and TRBJ1-4; D is unclear. CDR1 LGHDT and CDR2 YNNKEL come from the germline V gene (reference sequence). With 4 bases removed from V and 2 bases from J, the gap between germline ends came to 11 bases. This CDR3 has 15 residues. The CDR3: CASSREKGTNEKLFF. CDR3 DNA: TGTGCCAGCAGCCGTGAGAAAGGGACTAATGAAAAACTGTTTTTT.

This chain uses TRBV5-1 with TRBJ2-5; possibly TRBD1 or TRBD2 for D (5 bases each). Germline CDR1 is SGHRS and CDR2 is YFSETQ. The CDR3 totals 14 residues. Deletions cut 2 bases from V and 1 base from J, with 9 bases between. DNA of the CDR3: TGCGCCAGCAGCTTTTCAGGGAGCCAAGAGACCCAGTACTTC. This gives the protein CASSFSGSQETQYF.

This sequence joins TRBV2 and TRBJ1-1, with D maybe TRBD1 (6 bases). This CDR3 is built from 13 residues. V shed 4 bases and J shed 8 bases, with 14 bases lying between them. From germline, CDR1 is SNHLY and CDR2 FYNNEI. This chain's CDR3 is CASSGSQGWEAFF. The CDR3 nucleotides read TGTGCCAGCAGTGGATCACAGGGATGGGAAGCTTTCTTT.

The rearrangement links TRBV6-5 to TRBJ2-3; possibly TRBD2 for D (6 bases). CDR3 length: 15 amino acids. V lost 4 bases and J 1 base, leaving 12 bases between the germline ends. Germline CDR1 MNHEY, CDR2 SVGAGI. CDR3 amino acids: CASSLGGARTDTQYF. Here the CDR3 DNA reads TGTGCCAGCAGTTTGGGGGGAGCCCGCACAGATACGCAGTATTTT.

The rearrangement links TRBV5-5 to TRBJ2-7; 8 nucleotides match TRBD2. Germline CDR1 is SGHKS and CDR2 is YYEKEE (reference sequence). The CDR3 length is 15 residues. After removal of 0 bases from V and 2 bases from J, the junction contained 4 bases not matched to a gene. CDR3 sequence reads: CASSLGAGGTYEQYF. The CDR3 DNA follows: TGTGCCAGCAGCTTGGGGGCGGGAGGCACCTACGAGCAGTACTTC.

This chain uses TRBV5-1 with TRBJ2-3; TRBD2 aligns across 7 bases. From germline, CDR1 is SGHRS and CDR2 YFSETQ. Losses at the gene ends were 7 bases for V and 5 bases for J; bases not matched to a gene: 7. This CDR3 comprises 13 residues. CDR3: CASRRDYGDTQYF. The CDR3 nucleotides read TGCGCCAGCCGCCGGGACTATGGAGATACGCAGTATTTT.

This clone came up once. CDR3 residues: CASSQGGGSRVYEQYF. The CDR3 DNA follows: TGTGCCAGCAGCCAAGGCGGGGGGTCGAGGGTATACGAGCAGTACTTC. The chain employs TRBV14 and TRBJ2-7, with 8 bases matching TRBD2. This CDR3 is built from 16 residues. Germline lookup yields CDR1 SGHDN and CDR2 FVKESK. V shed 1 base and J 4 bases; nucleotides not matched to a gene: 9.

The rearrangement links TRBV12-3 or TRBV12-4 to TRBJ2-1, with D uncertain. This CDR3 contains 11 residues. V lost 5 bases and J 3 bases, leaving 2 bases between the germline ends. The CDR3 DNA reads TGTGCCAGCAGTCACTACAATGAGCAGTTCTTC. This sequence encodes CASSHYNEQFF.

This clone was seen only once. In DNA form, the CDR3 reads TGTGCCATCGCTAAACAGGGGAACACTGAAGCTTTCTTT. It yields the protein CAIAKQGNTEAFF. This chain uses TRBV10-3 with TRBJ1-1; a possible D gene is TRBD1 (6 bases). Between the trimmed V and J ends, which lost 8 bases and 1 base, there was a span of 11 bases. CDR1 and CDR2 (germline): ENHRY, SYGVKD. CDR3 length: 13 residues.

The count of this clone is one. The chain recombines TRBV4-1 with TRBJ1-1; D perhaps matches TRBD1 (6 bases). V lost 1 base and J lost 6, with 15 bases in between. The germline gives CDR1 MGHRA, CDR2 YSYEKL. The CDR3 length is 15 residues. The CDR3, as DNA: TGCGCCAGCAGCCAAGGGGGCGGGGGCTCGGCTGAAGCTTTCTTT. The encoded protein is CASSQGGGGSAEAFF.

This clone was seen a few times. The rearrangement uses TRBV6-2 or TRBV6-3 and TRBJ1-1; D gene unclear. The CDR3 runs to 16 residues. Trimming pared 2 bases from V and 1 base from J, leaving 14 bases between. Germline CDR1 is MNHEY and CDR2 is SVGEGT. For the CDR3, the DNA is TGTGCCAGCAGTTACAGGGATGGCCCCAGGAACACTGAAGCTTTCTTT. Residues: CASSYRDGPRNTEAFF.

The CDR3 sequence: CASSLAGGLANEQFF. CDR3 coding DNA: TGTGCCAGCAGCTTAGCGGGAGGGTTAGCCAATGAGCAGTTCTTC. The rearrangement uses TRBV7-3 and TRBJ2-1; 9 bases are a match to TRBD2. V was clipped by 2 bases and J by 6 bases; unmatched bases: 5. Germline assignment: CDR1 SGHTA and CDR2 FQGTGA. The CDR3 totals 15 residues.

This chain connects TRBV7-4 to TRBJ2-7; TRBD2 agrees at 12 bases. V lost 1 base, J lost 1 base, and 2 bases stayed unmatched. Per germline, CDR1 SGHVT and CDR2 SQSDAQ. This CDR3 is 16 amino acids long. The chain's CDR3 is CASSLGGTSGSYEQYF. The CDR3 bases are TGTGCCAGCAGCTTAGGAGGGACTAGCGGGTCCTACGAGCAGTACTTC. The variable domain in full, with the rest retrieved from reference TRBV7-4 and TRBJ2-7, is GAGVSQSPRYKVAKRGRDVALRCDSISGHVTLYWYRQTLGQGSEVLTYSQSDAQRDKSGRPSGRFSAERPERSVSTLKIQRTEQGDSAVYLCASSLGGTSGSYEQYFGPGTRLTVT.

The chain uses TRBV5-5 and TRBJ2-5; 10 bases map to TRBD1. J lost 2 bases, V lost 4 bases, and 5 bases had no gene match. Germline V gene data show CDR1 as SGHKS and CDR2 as YYEKEE (reference sequence). The CDR3 spans 15 residues. As DNA, the CDR3 is TGTGCCAGCAGCCGGACAGGGGGGAGACAAGAGACCCAGTACTTC. This gives the protein CASSRTGGRQETQYF.

The chain is built from TRBV18 and TRBJ1-6; D gene uncertain. Deletions cut 2 bases from V and 9 bases from J, with 17 bases between. The CDR3 loop spans 16 amino acids. From germline, CDR1 is KGHSH and CDR2 LQKENI. The CDR3, as DNA: TGTGCCAGCTCACCAACAATCCTGGATAAGGGTTCACCCCTCCACTTT. Encoded protein: CASSPTILDKGSPLHF.

This clone has more than one count but fewer than ten. This chain links TRBV6-5 with TRBJ2-1; 7 positions agree with TRBD1. This CDR3 has 12 residues. J gave up 6 bases and V 6 bases, and 2 bases lay outside the gene matches. Per the germline V gene, CDR1 is MNHEY and CDR2 is SVGAGI. This CDR3 reads CASRDRVNEQFF. The CDR3 bases are TGTGCCAGCAGAGACAGGGTCAATGAGCAGTTCTTC.

The chain links TRBV2 to TRBJ1-3; TRBD1 matches 9 bases. The germline CDR1 and CDR2 sequences are SNHLY and FYNNEI. The CDR3 extends over 16 amino acids. The J segment lost 2 bases and the V segment lost 4 bases, leaving 6 bases of the junction unmatched. CDR3 amino acids: CASSGHRGPTGNTIYF. For the CDR3, the DNA is TGTGCCAGCAGTGGCCACAGGGGGCCCACTGGAAACACCATATATTTT.